This TCR beta chain was found in a study of blood T cell repertoires in COVID-19 (dated by TCRdb to the early 2020s). With respect to the entire study: Samples covering the acute and convalescent phases of COVID-19 were provided by collaborators in the United States, Italy and Spain. The material from the prospective study consisted of cDNA or gDNA derived from T cells, B-cell-depleted T cells, or PBMCs. Subjects who had been exposed to COVID-19, were actively infected with it, or had recovered from it provided the deeply sampled blood TCRbeta repertoires that made up the dataset. A freely available public database, intended as a resource for researchers studying the immune response to SARS-CoV-2, is where the repertoires were released. The samples were drawn from the first 160 participants of the ongoing ImmuneRACE study and from over 950 subjects provided by 6 global collaborators. The sample metadata nearly always contained a de-identified subject ID, COVID-19 status, age in years and sex. Where available, HLA class I and class II types were obtained from metadata supplied by the sample provider rather than from assay-based typing. Here is what the overall study found, with its caveats: The amount of clinical and demographic metadata varied by source and participant and was provided uncurated.

Enrolling through a virtual design, the prospective study's participants ranged in age from roughly 18 to 90 years and lived across 24 United States geographic areas. To assign participants to cohorts, the prospective study relied on clinical history that participants themselves reported in a screening survey and a study questionnaire. Recovered participants in ImmuneRACE Cohort 3 were defined by two consecutive negative NP/OP PCR tests, clearance by a healthcare professional, or resolution of symptoms. Each participant in the prospective study had whole blood, serum and a nasopharyngeal or oropharyngeal swab collected by mobile phlebotomists. Prospective study participants could optionally give additional blood draws and questionnaires over an approximately 2-month period. Blood samples from the prospective study were shipped frozen or at room temperature prior to DNA extraction. TCRbeta CDR3 regions were amplified from genomic DNA by means of the immunoSEQ Assay, a bias-controlled multiplex PCR. Processing in the source paper ran as follows. The number of nucleated cells in each sample was estimated by amplification of reference gene primers within the assay. To quantify the absolute abundance of each unique TCRbeta CDR3 rearrangement, sequence reads were collapsed and filtered. For each sample, productive Simpson clonality was calculated by taking the square root of Simpson's diversity index across productive rearrangements. TCRdb retrieved this table from immuneACCESS and kept in-frame rearrangements only. Not all clones are present; in checked studies, unresolved V genes account for under half, and no reason is known for the remainder. V, J and clone size are taken as reported in that table, and D and trimming were inferred from the DNA itself. In this sample the table shows about 220,000 clones, 82% of which occur a single time. The ten largest clones capture 3% to 4% of the sample.

From its cysteine to its phenylalanine, the CDR3 spans 15 amino acids. The sequence is cut down to CDR3 DNA, 45 bases in frame from base 1. The germline V gene encodes CDR1 LGHNA and CDR2 YSLEER. Relative to germline, V is missing 0 bases and J is missing 5 bases, with 3 bases of the junction outside any gene match. A word on this clone: Its cognate antigen has yet to be identified. There are no base qualities to consult, and no much larger clone falls within one base.

This receptor was identified in a woman in her sixties who had recovered from COVID-19. The chain uses TRBV4-3 and TRBJ1-4, with 7 bases aligning to TRBD1. Material for sequencing was PBMCs or T cells enriched from blood (not recorded which). The CDR3 is CASSQESTGNEKLFF. In nucleotide form, the sequence is TGCGCCAGCAGCCAAGAATCGACAGGGAATGAAAAACTGTTTTTT.